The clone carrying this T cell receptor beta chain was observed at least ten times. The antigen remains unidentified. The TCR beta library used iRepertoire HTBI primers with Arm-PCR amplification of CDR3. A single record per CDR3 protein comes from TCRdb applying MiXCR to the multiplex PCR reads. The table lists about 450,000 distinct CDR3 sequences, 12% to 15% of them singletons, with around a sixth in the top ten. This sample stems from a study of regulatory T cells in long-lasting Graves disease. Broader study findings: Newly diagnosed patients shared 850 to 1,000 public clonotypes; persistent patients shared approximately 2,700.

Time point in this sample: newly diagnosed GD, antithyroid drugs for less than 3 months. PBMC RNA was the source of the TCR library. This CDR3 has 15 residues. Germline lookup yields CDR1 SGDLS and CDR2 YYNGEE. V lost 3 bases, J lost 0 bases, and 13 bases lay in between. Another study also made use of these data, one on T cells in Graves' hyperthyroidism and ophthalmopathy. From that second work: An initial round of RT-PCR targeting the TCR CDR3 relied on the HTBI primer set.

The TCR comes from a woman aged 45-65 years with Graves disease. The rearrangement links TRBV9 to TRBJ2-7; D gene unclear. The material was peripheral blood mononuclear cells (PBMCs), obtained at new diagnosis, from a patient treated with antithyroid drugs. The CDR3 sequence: CASSAVSGPSYEQYF. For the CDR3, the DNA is TGTGCCAGCAGCGCCGTGAGTGGGCCCTCCTACGAGCAGTACTTC. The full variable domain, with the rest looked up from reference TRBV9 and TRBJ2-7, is DSGVTQTPKHLITATGQRVTLRCSPRSGDLSVYWYQQSLDQGLQFLIQYYNGEERAKGNILERFSAQQFPDLHSELNLSSLELGDSALYFCASSAVSGPSYEQYFGPGTRLTVT.